This T cell receptor (beta chain) was found in a study of shared T cell receptors in the human thymus. With 6 bases clipped from V and 3 bases from J, the junction kept 4 bases outside the gene matches. The CDR3 has 15 residues. The germline V gene encodes CDR1 MNHEY and CDR2 SVGAGI. Sequencing used immunoSEQ multiplex PCR; TCRdb keeps in-frame clones, though not all of them. The sample holds about 710,000 clones, around 87% seen once. This same sample was also taken into another study, of human thymus T cells. That source adds: Healthy Finnish infants undergoing corrective surgery for congenital heart defects provided the donor material. Resections removed during corrective heart surgery provided the thymus tissue used. Gene usage for V and J segments appeared biased in thymic and blood repertoires. The related literature has documented a marked overlap of thymic repertoires among unrelated individuals.

V gene TRBV6-5 combines with J gene TRBJ2-3; 12 bases align to TRBD1. Material for sequencing was thymocytes. The sequence was collected from a boy under two years old with a congenital heart defect. CDR3 region: CASSAGQGATDTQYF. CDR3 bases: TGTGCCAGCAGCGCGGGACAGGGGGCAACAGATACGCAGTATTTT.